The sample holds a few counts of the clone carrying this T cell receptor beta chain. Its antigen is still unknown. These data are taken from a study of blood T cells in healthy people across ages. Study outcomes and limitations: Percentage of naive T cells showed a strong correlation with TCR beta diversity. More naive CD4+ cells and higher diversity marked long-lived donors relative to aged donors.

Approximately 10 milliliters of peripheral blood were drawn from each donor into EDTA-treated tubes. V lost 6 bases and J 7 bases, leaving 12 bases between the germline ends. CDR3 length: 11 amino acids. Per the germline V gene, CDR1 is SQVTM and CDR2 is ANQGSEA. PCR was performed a second time for roughly 7 to 12 cycles using a sample-barcoded 5' primer and a J-beta primer mix. Carrying 12 random nucleotides, a template-switch adaptor labeled each individual cDNA molecule. TCRdb re-called the 5' RACE reads through MiXCR, storing one row per CDR3 protein. Here the sample spans about 900,000 distinct CDR3 sequences, around 48% being singletons.

The chain uses TRBV29-1 and TRBJ1-2; D possibly corresponds to TRBD1 (5 bases). The receptor was isolated from a man aged 30 to 45 in good health. The sequenced material came from blood. CDR3 region: CSVGDYGGYTF. The DNA of the CDR3 is TGCAGCGTGGGGGACTATGGTGGCTACACCTTC. Supplemented by reference TRBV29-1 and TRBJ1-2, the full variable domain reads SAVISQKPSRDICQRGTSLTIQCQVDSQVTMMFWYRQQPGQSLTLIATANQGSEATYESGFVIDKFPISRPNLTFSTLTVSNMSPEDSSIYLCSVGDYGGYTFGSGTRLTVV.